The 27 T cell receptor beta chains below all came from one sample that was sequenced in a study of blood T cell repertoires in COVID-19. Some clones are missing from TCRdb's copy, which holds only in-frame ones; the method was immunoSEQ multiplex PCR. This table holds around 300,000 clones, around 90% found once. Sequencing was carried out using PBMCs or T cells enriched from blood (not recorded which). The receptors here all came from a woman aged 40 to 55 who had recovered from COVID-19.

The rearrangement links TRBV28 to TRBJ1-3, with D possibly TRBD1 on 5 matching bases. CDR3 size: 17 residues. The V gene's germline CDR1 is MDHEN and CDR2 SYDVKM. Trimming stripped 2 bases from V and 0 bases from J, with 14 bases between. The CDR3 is CASSLGAGRLSGNTIYF. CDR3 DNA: TGTGCCAGCAGTTTAGGGGCCGGCAGACTCTCTGGAAACACCATATATTTT.

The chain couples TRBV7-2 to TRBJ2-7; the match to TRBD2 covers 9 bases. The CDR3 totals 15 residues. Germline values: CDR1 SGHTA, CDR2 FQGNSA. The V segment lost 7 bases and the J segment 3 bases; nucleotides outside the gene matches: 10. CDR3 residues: CASTRPAGGRYEQYF. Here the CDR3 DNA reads TGTGCCAGCACAAGACCAGCGGGAGGACGCTACGAGCAGTACTTC. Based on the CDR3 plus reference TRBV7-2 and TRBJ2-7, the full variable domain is GAGVSQSPSNKVTEKGKDVELRCDPISGHTALYWYRQSLGQGLEFLIYFQGNSAPDKSGLPSDRFSAERTGGSVSTLTIQRTQQEDSAVYLCASTRPAGGRYEQYFGPGTRLTVT.

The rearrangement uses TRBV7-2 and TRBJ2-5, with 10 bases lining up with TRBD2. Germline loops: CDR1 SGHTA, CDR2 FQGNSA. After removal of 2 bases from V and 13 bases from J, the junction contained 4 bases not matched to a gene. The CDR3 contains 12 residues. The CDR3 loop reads CASSLFGLAVYF. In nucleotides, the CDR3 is TGTGCCAGCAGCTTATTTGGACTAGCGGTGTACTTC.

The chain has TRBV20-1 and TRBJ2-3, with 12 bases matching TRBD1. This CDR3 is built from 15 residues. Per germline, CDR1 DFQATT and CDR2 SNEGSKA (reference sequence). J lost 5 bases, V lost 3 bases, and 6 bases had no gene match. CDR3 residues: CSASSGQGAEDTQYF. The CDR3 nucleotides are TGCAGTGCTAGTTCGGGACAGGGGGCCGAAGATACGCAGTATTTT.

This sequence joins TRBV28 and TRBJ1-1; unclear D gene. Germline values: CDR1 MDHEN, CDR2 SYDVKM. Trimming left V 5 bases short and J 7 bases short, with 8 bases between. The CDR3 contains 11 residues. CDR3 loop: CASSLVGEAFF. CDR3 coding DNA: TGTGCCAGCAGTCTAGTAGGTGAAGCTTTCTTT.

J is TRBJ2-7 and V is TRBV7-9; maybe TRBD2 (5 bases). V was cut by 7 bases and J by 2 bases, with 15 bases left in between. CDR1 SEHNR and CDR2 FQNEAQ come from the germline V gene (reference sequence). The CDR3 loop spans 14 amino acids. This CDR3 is CASTSDGIAYEQYF. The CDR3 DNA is TGTGCCAGCACCTCGGACGGGATTGCCTACGAGCAGTACTTC.

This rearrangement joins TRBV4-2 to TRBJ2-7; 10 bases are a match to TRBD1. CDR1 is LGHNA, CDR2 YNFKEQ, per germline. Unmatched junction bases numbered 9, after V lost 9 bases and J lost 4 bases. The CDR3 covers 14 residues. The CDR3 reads CASSRGDRGYEQYF. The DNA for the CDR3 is TGTGCCAGTTCTCGAGGGGACAGGGGATACGAGCAGTACTTC.

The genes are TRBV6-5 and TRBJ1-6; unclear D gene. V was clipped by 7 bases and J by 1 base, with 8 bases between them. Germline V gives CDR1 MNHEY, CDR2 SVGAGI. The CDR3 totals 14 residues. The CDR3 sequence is CASTGRSYNSPLHF. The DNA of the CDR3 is TGTGCCAGCACGGGGAGGTCCTATAATTCACCCCTCCACTTT.

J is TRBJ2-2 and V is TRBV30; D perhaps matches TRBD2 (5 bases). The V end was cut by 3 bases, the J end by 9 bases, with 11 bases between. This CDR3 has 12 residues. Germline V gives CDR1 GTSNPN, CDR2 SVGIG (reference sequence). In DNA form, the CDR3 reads TGTGCCTGGAGCGTCGAGGGAAGGGAGCTGTTTTTT. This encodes CAWSVEGRELFF.

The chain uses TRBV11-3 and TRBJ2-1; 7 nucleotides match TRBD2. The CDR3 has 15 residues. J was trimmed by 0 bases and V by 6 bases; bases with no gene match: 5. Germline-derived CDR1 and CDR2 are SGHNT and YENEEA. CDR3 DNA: TGTGCCAGCAGTGGCGGGGGAAGCTCCTACAATGAGCAGTTCTTC. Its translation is CASSGGGSSYNEQFF.

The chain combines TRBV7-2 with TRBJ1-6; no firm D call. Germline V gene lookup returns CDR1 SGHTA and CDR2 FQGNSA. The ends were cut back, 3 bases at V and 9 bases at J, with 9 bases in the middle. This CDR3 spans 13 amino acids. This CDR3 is CASSFGKSSPLHF. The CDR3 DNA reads TGTGCCAGCAGCTTCGGGAAGAGTTCACCCCTCCACTTT.

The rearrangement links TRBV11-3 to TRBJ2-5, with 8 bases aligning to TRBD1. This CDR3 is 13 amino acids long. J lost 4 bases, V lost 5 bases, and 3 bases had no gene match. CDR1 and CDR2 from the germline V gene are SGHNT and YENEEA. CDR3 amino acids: CASSIQGGETQYF. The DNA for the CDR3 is TGTGCCAGCAGCATACAGGGGGGAGAGACCCAGTACTTC.

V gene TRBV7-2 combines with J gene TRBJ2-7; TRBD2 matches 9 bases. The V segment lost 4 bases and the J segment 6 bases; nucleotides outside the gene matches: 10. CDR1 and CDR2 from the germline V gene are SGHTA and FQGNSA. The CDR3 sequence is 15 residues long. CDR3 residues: CASSSKATSGIEQYF. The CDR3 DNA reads TGTGCCAGCAGCTCCAAAGCGACTAGCGGAATCGAGCAGTACTTC. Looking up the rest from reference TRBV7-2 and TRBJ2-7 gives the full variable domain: GAGVSQSPSNKVTEKGKDVELRCDPISGHTALYWYRQSLGQGLEFLIYFQGNSAPDKSGLPSDRFSAERTGGSVSTLTIQRTQQEDSAVYLCASSSKATSGIEQYFGPGTRLTVT.

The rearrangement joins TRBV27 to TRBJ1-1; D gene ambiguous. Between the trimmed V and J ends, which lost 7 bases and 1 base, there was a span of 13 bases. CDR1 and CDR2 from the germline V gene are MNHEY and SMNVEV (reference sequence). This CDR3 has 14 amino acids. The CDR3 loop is CASTSWGENTEAFF. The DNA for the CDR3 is TGTGCCAGCACCTCCTGGGGAGAGAACACTGAAGCTTTCTTT.

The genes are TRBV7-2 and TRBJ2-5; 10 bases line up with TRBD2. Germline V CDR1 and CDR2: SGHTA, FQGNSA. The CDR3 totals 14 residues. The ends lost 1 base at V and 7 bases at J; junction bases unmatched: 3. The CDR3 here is CASSLGSSGRTQYF. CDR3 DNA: TGTGCCAGCAGCTTAGGATCTAGCGGGAGGACCCAGTACTTC.

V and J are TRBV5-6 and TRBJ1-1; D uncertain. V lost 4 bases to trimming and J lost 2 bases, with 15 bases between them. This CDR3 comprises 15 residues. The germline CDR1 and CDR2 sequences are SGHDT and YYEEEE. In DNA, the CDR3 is TGTGCCAGCAGCCCCCCGGACTGGGGTAACACTGAAGCTTTCTTT. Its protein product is CASSPPDWGNTEAFF.

CDR3 amino acids: CASSIDSGRGEQFF. The CDR3 region has the DNA TGTGCCAGTAGTATAGATTCGGGCCGGGGGGAGCAGTTCTTC. The chain has TRBV19 and TRBJ2-1; perhaps TRBD2 as D (6 bases). This CDR3 is built from 14 residues. V was clipped by 0 bases and J by 10 bases, with 13 bases between them. Germline V gives CDR1 LNHDA, CDR2 SQIVND (reference sequence).

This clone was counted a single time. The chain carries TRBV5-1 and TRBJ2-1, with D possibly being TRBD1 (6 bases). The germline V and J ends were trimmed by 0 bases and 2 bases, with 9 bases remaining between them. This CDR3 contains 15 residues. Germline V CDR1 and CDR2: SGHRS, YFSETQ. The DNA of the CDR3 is TGCGCCAGCAGCTTGGACAGGGTAACCTACAATGAGCAGTTCTTC. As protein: CASSLDRVTYNEQFF.

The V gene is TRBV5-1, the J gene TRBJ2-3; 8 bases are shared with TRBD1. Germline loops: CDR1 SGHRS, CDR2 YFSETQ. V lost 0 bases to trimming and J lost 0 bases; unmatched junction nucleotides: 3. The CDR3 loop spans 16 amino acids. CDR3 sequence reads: CASSLAQGASTDTQYF. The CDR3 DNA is TGCGCCAGCAGCTTGGCTCAGGGGGCTAGCACAGATACGCAGTATTTT. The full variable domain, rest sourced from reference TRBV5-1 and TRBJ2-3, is KAGVTQTPRYLIKTRGQQVTLSCSPISGHRSVSWYQQTPGQGLQFLFEYFSETQRNKGNFPGRFSGRQFSNSRSEMNVSTLELGDSALYLCASSLAQGASTDTQYFGPGTRLTVL.

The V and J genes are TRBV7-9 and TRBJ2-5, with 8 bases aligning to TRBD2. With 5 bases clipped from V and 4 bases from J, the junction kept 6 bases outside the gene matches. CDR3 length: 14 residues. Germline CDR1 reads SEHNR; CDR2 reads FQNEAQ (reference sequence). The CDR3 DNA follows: TGTGCCAGCAGCCCGGGGACTAGGCCAGAGACCCAGTACTTC. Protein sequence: CASSPGTRPETQYF.

This CDR3 reads CASSFRTGGDEKLFF. The CDR3, as DNA: TGTGCCAGCAGCTTCCGGACAGGGGGGGATGAAAAACTGTTTTTT. The chain combines TRBV7-2 with TRBJ1-4, with 10 bases identical to TRBD1. The CDR3 contains 15 residues. The germline V gene has CDR1 SGHTA and CDR2 FQGNSA. Trimming cost V 3 bases and J 6 bases; bases outside gene matches: 4.

The CDR3 spells CASSIPASFHEQFF. The CDR3 nucleotides are TGTGCCAGTAGTATACCGGCTAGTTTCCATGAGCAGTTCTTC. This chain uses TRBV19 with TRBJ2-1, with D unclear. The V gene lost 2 bases and the J gene lost 8 bases, with 13 bases spanning the gap. From germline, CDR1 is LNHDA and CDR2 SQIVND (reference sequence). The CDR3 extends over 14 amino acids.

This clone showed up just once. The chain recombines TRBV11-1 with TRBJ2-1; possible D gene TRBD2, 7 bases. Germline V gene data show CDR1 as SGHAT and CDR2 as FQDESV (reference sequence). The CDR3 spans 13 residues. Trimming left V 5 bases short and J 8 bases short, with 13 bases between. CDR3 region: CASSLEGGYEQFF. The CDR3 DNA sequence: TGTGCCAGCAGCCTCGAGGGGGGGTATGAGCAGTTCTTC.

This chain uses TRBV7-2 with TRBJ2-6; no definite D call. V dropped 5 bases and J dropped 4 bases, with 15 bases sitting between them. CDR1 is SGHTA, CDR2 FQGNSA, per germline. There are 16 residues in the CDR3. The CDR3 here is CASSQPLGLGANVLTF. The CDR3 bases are TGTGCCAGCAGCCAACCCCTCGGGTTGGGGGCCAACGTCCTGACTTTC.

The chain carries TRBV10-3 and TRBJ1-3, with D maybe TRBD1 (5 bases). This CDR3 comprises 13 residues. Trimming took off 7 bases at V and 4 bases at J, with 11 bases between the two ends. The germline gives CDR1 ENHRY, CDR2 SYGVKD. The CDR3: CAITRQPGNTIYF. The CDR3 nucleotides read TGTGCCATCACCCGACAGCCGGGAAACACCATATATTTT.

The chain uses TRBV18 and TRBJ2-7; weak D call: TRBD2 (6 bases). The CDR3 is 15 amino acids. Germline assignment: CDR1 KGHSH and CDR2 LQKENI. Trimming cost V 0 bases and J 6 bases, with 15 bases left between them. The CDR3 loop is CASSPPSAGTGEQYF. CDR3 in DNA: TGTGCCAGCTCACCACCTTCGGCAGGGACTGGCGAGCAGTACTTC.

CDR3 sequence (DNA): TGTGCCAGCAGCCCCCGACTAGCGGCCCCTTTTGAGCAGTACTTC. As protein: CASSPRLAAPFEQYF. This sequence joins TRBV7-9 and TRBJ2-7; the match to TRBD2 covers 9 bases. This CDR3 spans 15 amino acids. Looked up from germline, CDR1 is SEHNR and CDR2 is FQNEAQ (reference sequence). V lost 5 bases to trimming and J lost 7 bases; unmatched junction nucleotides: 12.